This TCR beta chain came from a study of a mutant IDH1 vaccine in newly diagnosed glioma. Overall study context: Treated patients showed a male proportion of approximately 62%, a female proportion of approximately 38%, and a mean age of approximately 40 years.

The data were produced by immunoSEQ multiplex PCR, yet TCRdb's version contains in-frame clones alone and is incomplete. The sample lists 70,000 to 95,000 clones; around 80% were seen once. The study, taken as a whole, reports: Patients mounted vaccine-induced immune responses in 80% to 95% of cases.

The length of the CDR3 is 14 residues. CDR1 is SQVTM and CDR2 is ANQGSEA in the germline V gene. Trimming stripped 2 bases from V and 3 bases from J, with 14 bases between. This clone was detected only once. Its antigen is unknown. The time point is: baseline, week 1 (first vaccination visit). Treatment here: pre-vaccination baseline after standard-of-care therapy. The chain combines TRBV29-1 with TRBJ2-7, with a possible D match to TRBD1 (5 bases). This clonotype originated in a man aged 35-49 years with glioma. Some clones in this sample may be carry-over from other donors' samples. This specimen consisted of PBMCs, obtained from a glioma patient treated with radiotherapy, temozolomide or both. DNA for the CDR3: TGCAGCGTTGAACTTGGCTCAGGGTACTACGAGCAGTACTTC. Its translation: CSVELGSGYYEQYF.